These 3 T cell receptor beta chains originate from one sample sequenced in a study of blood T cell repertoires in COVID-19 (dated by TCRdb to about 2020). The protocol used for the library was the immunoSEQ multiplex PCR assay. TCRdb took this table from immuneACCESS and kept in-frame rearrangements with V and J called. Such tables lack part of the clones; where checked against another copy, unresolved V genes explain under half of the gap, and the rest is unexplained. This sample comprises more than 300,000 clones, around 90% of them detected only once. The top ten hold approximately 6.5% of the sample. Material: peripheral blood. Source of these receptors: a man between 18 and 35 years old who had recovered from COVID-19.

Written as DNA, the CDR3 is TGCGCCAGCAGCTTAGGGAGCAATGAGCAGTTCTTC. It codes for CASSLGSNEQFF. The chain employs TRBV5-1 and TRBJ2-1, with D possibly being TRBD2 (5 bases). The V end lost 2 bases, the J end lost 6 bases, and 6 bases lay between the germline ends. CDR3 length equals 12 residues. Germline V gene lookup returns CDR1 SGHRS and CDR2 YFSETQ.

The rearrangement joins TRBV18 to TRBJ2-1; 9 bases match TRBD1. The CDR3 has 16 amino acids. Germline V gives CDR1 KGHSH, CDR2 LQKENI. Trimming took 0 bases from V and 7 from J; bases not matched to a gene: 7. The CDR3 DNA follows: TGTGCCAGCTCACCACCGCCGGACAGGGGAGGGAATGAGCAGTTCTTC. This codes for CASSPPPDRGGNEQFF.

The table lists this clone with a count of one. V and J are TRBV6-2 or TRBV6-3 and TRBJ2-3, with 15 positions matching TRBD2. CDR1 and CDR2 from the germline V gene are MNHEY and SVGEGT. With 1 base clipped from V and 1 base from J, the junction kept 3 bases outside the gene matches. CDR3 length: 18 amino acids. Here the CDR3 DNA reads TGTGCCAGCAGTTACTGGGGACTAGCGGGGGGCGGCACAGATACGCAGTATTTT. It is translated as CASSYWGLAGGGTDTQYF.